The 26 T cell receptor beta chains presented below share a single source sample, sequenced in a study of CD8 T cells in ankylosing spondylitis. These receptors lack a known antigen. Points from the study as a whole: What appeared characteristic of ankylosing spondylitis blood was a TCR beta motif of fewer than ten highly homologous variants.

TCRdb used MiXCR to reprocess the 5' RACE reads, holding one entry per CDR3 protein. Here the sample spans approximately 150,000 distinct CDR3 sequences, 17% being singletons. The sequencing input was blood, either unsorted or a sorted T cell fraction (not recorded which). These TCRs come from a male donor with ankylosing spondylitis.

This clonotype was seen only a few times. This chain links TRBV20-1 with TRBJ2-1; 9 bases agree with TRBD2. The CDR3 has 14 amino acids. CDR1 is DFQATT, CDR2 SNEGSKA, per germline (reference sequence). V lost 4 bases and J lost 3; bases outside the gene matches: 4. The CDR3 is CSAKSGRNYNEQFF. The CDR3 region has the DNA TGCAGTGCTAAAAGCGGGAGGAACTACAATGAGCAGTTCTTC.

The rearrangement joins TRBV4-3 to TRBJ2-7; perhaps D is TRBD1 or TRBD2 (5 bases each). Per the germline V gene, CDR1 is LGHNA and CDR2 is YSLEER. CDR3 length: 14 amino acids. V lost 0 bases to trimming and J lost 1 base, with 7 bases between them. The CDR3 region is CASSQDGASYEQYF. The CDR3 DNA reads as TGCGCCAGCAGCCAAGACGGGGCATCCTACGAGCAGTACTTC.

This clonotype was found many times. The chain recombines TRBV2 with TRBJ2-7; 7 bases line up with TRBD2. The junction had 8 bases not matched to a gene; V was cut back by 2 bases and J by 4 bases. Germline CDR1 reads SNHLY; CDR2 reads FYNNEI. CDR3 length: 15 residues. The CDR3 protein is CASSETPGGAYEQYF. The CDR3, as DNA: TGTGCCAGCAGTGAAACGCCGGGAGGAGCTTACGAGCAGTACTTC.

The chain couples TRBV30 to TRBJ2-1; a possible D gene is TRBD2 (6 bases). Trimming took off 3 bases at V and 10 bases at J, with 22 bases between the two ends. Per germline, CDR1 GTSNPN and CDR2 SVGIG (reference sequence). This CDR3 is built from 15 residues. The chain's CDR3 is CAWSGGDREGGEQFF. The CDR3 region has the DNA TGTGCCTGGAGCGGAGGGGACCGGGAAGGAGGGGAGCAGTTCTTC.

This rearrangement joins TRBV15 to TRBJ2-1; TRBD1 is a possible D gene (6 bases). V lost 8 bases and J 9 bases, leaving 20 bases between the germline ends. The germline V gene encodes CDR1 LNHNV and CDR2 YYDKDF (reference sequence). CDR3 length: 14 amino acids. The CDR3 protein is CATRPPPKGGEQFF. In nucleotides, the CDR3 is TGTGCCACCCGACCTCCACCCAAAGGGGGTGAGCAGTTCTTC. The variable domain in full, completed from reference TRBV15 and TRBJ2-1, reads DAMVIQNPRYQVTQFGKPVTLSCSQTLNHNVMYWYQQKSSQAPKLLFHYYDKDFNNEADTPDNFQSRRPNTSFCFLDIRSPGLGDTAMYLCATRPPPKGGEQFFGPGTRLTVL.

The sample holds many counts of this clonotype. The V call is TRBV29-1, the J call TRBJ2-2, with 7 bases lining up with TRBD1. Germline V gene lookup returns CDR1 SQVTM and CDR2 ANQGSEA. The CDR3 length is 15 residues. V shed 3 bases and J 6 bases; nucleotides not matched to a gene: 10. CDR3 residues: CSVDATGSLSGELFF. CDR3 nucleotides: TGCAGCGTTGACGCGACAGGGTCGTTGTCCGGGGAGCTGTTTTTT.

This sequence joins TRBV28 and TRBJ2-7, with 7 nucleotides matching TRBD1. The germline CDR1 and CDR2 sequences are MDHEN and SYDVKM. The CDR3 runs 15 residues. V lost 3 bases to trimming and J lost 3 bases; unmatched junction nucleotides: 8. The CDR3 region is CASSFPGRGNYEQYF. The CDR3 DNA reads as TGTGCCAGCAGTTTCCCAGGCAGGGGGAACTACGAGCAGTACTTC.

In DNA form, the CDR3 reads TGTGCCAGCAGCTTAGATCCCGCAGCCTACGAGCAGTACTTC. Its translation: CASSLDPAAYEQYF. This chain links TRBV11-2 with TRBJ2-7; D is ambiguous. The CDR3 contains 14 residues. V was clipped by 0 bases and J by 2 bases, with 8 bases between them. Looked up from germline, CDR1 is SGHAT and CDR2 is FQNNGV.

This sequence joins TRBV29-1 and TRBJ2-3; TRBD2 aligns across 14 bases. J lost 6 bases, V lost 4 bases, and 9 bases had no gene match. CDR1 SQVTM and CDR2 ANQGSEA come from the germline V gene. The CDR3 runs to 16 residues. The DNA of the CDR3 is TGCAGCGTTGCCCTTGGACTAGCGGGAGGCTTTGATACGCAGTATTTT. Its translation is CSVALGLAGGFDTQYF.

The rearrangement joins TRBV7-3 to TRBJ2-1; TRBD2 matches at 14 bases. Germline V gives CDR1 SGHTA, CDR2 FQGTGA. V was pared by 5 bases and J by 8 bases, with 5 bases of the junction left unmatched. The CDR3 runs 15 residues. CDR3 sequence: CASSQGLAGEDEQFF. As DNA, the CDR3 is TGTGCCAGCAGCCAGGGACTAGCGGGAGAAGATGAGCAGTTCTTC.

This clonotype was seen a few times. The rearrangement links TRBV7-9 to TRBJ1-2, with 12 positions matching TRBD1. The CDR3 loop spans 16 amino acids. Germline CDR1 and CDR2: SEHNR and FQNEAQ (reference sequence). The V gene end was trimmed by 1 base and the J gene end by 7 bases; junction bases not matched to a gene: 7. The CDR3 sequence is CASSLEPGQGARGYTF. In nucleotides, the CDR3 is TGTGCCAGCAGCTTAGAACCGGGACAGGGGGCTCGTGGCTACACCTTC.

The chain employs TRBV11-3 and TRBJ2-3; no reliable D call. Germline-derived CDR1 and CDR2 are SGHNT and YENEEA. V dropped 1 base and J dropped 2 bases, with 10 bases sitting between them. The CDR3 totals 15 residues. The CDR3 bases are TGTGCCAGCAGCTTAGCGGCAGGCTTCACAGATACGCAGTATTTT. Its protein is CASSLAAGFTDTQYF.

This chain uses TRBV19 with TRBJ2-7; D may be TRBD2 (6 bases). The CDR3 covers 14 residues. V lost 4 bases to trimming and J lost 3 bases, with 13 bases between them. Germline lookup yields CDR1 LNHDA and CDR2 SQIVND (reference sequence). CDR3: CASSSRGEGYEQYF. In DNA form, the CDR3 reads TGTGCCAGTAGTAGTCGCGGGGAAGGCTACGAGCAGTACTTC.

This clonotype was seen repeatedly, ten times or more. The CDR3 DNA follows: TGTGCCAGCAGCTTGGAGGCGGTCGCGACGGGAACTAGATACAATGAGCAGTTCTTC. Amino acid sequence: CASSLEAVATGTRYNEQFF. This chain connects TRBV11-2 to TRBJ2-1; a weak D match, TRBD2 (5 bases). This CDR3 has 19 residues. CDR1 and CDR2 (germline): SGHAT, FQNNGV. Trimming stripped 3 bases from V and 4 bases from J, with 25 bases between.

This clonotype was seen more than once but under ten times. The rearrangement joins TRBV4-2 to TRBJ2-6; perhaps TRBD2 as D (6 bases). V was trimmed by 0 bases and J by 0 bases, leaving 18 bases between them. There are 20 residues in the CDR3. Germline CDR1 reads LGHNA; CDR2 reads YNFKEQ. CDR3 residues: CASSQDWGVSRYSGANVLTF. Written as DNA, the CDR3 is TGTGCCAGCAGCCAAGATTGGGGGGTTAGTAGATACTCTGGGGCCAACGTCCTGACTTTC.

This chain links TRBV27 with TRBJ2-7; maybe TRBD2 (6 bases). The ends were cut back, 5 bases at V and 0 bases at J, with 17 bases in the middle. There are 16 residues in the CDR3. CDR1 MNHEY and CDR2 SMNVEV come from the germline V gene (reference sequence). The CDR3 DNA reads as TGTGCCAGCAGTGGAGGGTCAAATGGAGTCTCCTACGAGCAGTACTTC. Encoded protein: CASSGGSNGVSYEQYF.

This rearrangement joins TRBV4-3 to TRBJ2-1, with 11 bases aligning to TRBD2. This CDR3 is 16 amino acids long. V shed 0 bases and J 12 bases; nucleotides not matched to a gene: 10. Germline V gene lookup returns CDR1 LGHNA and CDR2 YSLEER. CDR3: CASSQDRSGSGRGQFF. The CDR3, as DNA: TGCGCCAGCAGCCAAGATAGGTCCGGTAGCGGGAGGGGGCAGTTCTTC.

The V and J genes are TRBV27 and TRBJ1-2, with 8 bases that match TRBD1. From germline, CDR1 is MNHEY and CDR2 SMNVEV (reference sequence). The CDR3 has 14 amino acids. V lost 3 bases to trimming and J lost 7 bases; unmatched junction nucleotides: 7. CDR3 protein: CASSFRQGAGGYTF. The CDR3 nucleotides read TGTGCCAGCAGTTTCCGGCAGGGGGCCGGTGGCTACACCTTC.

This clonotype was counted a few times. The chain carries TRBV4-1 and TRBJ1-4; no firm D call. Trimming cost V 2 bases and J 6 bases, with 4 bases left between them. Per germline, CDR1 MGHRA and CDR2 YSYEKL. The CDR3 loop spans 12 amino acids. The CDR3 DNA sequence: TGCGCCAGCAGCCAACCGTATGAAAAACTGTTTTTT. It translates to CASSQPYEKLFF.

The chain uses TRBV5-1 and TRBJ2-1; 8 bases fit TRBD2. J gave up 4 bases and V 6 bases, and 6 bases lay outside the gene matches. The CDR3 has 14 residues. Germline CDR1 reads SGHRS; CDR2 reads YFSETQ. The CDR3 region has the DNA TGCGCCAGCACCCCAAGCGGGAGTTACAATGAGCAGTTCTTC. Protein product: CASTPSGSYNEQFF.

The rearrangement joins TRBV2 to TRBJ1-1; weak D call: TRBD1 (5 bases). Trimming removed 1 base from V and 4 bases from J, with 16 bases in between. CDR3 length: 16 residues. The V gene's germline CDR1 is SNHLY and CDR2 FYNNEI. DNA for the CDR3: TGTGCCAGCAGTGAAGAGGTGGCGGCGGGGGGCACTGAAGCTTTCTTT. It translates to CASSEEVAAGGTEAFF.

V is TRBV28 and J is TRBJ2-7; D unclear. The CDR3 is made up of 14 amino acids. Germline values: CDR1 MDHEN, CDR2 SYDVKM. V lost 6 bases, J lost 3 bases, and 15 bases lay in between. In DNA form, the CDR3 reads TGTGCCAGCAGGCAGGACGGTGTTTTCTACGAGCAGTACTTC. Amino acids: CASRQDGVFYEQYF.

This clonotype was seen repeatedly, ten times or more. V usage is TRBV7-2 and J usage is TRBJ2-3; D is unclear. The V end lost 5 bases, the J end lost 6 bases, and 9 bases lay between the germline ends. The CDR3 spans 12 residues. Germline assignment: CDR1 SGHTA and CDR2 FQGNSA. The CDR3 sequence is CASSLIYDTQYF. The CDR3 DNA is TGTGCCAGCAGCCTGATTTACGATACGCAGTATTTT.

This clonotype was seen only a few times. The chain couples TRBV12-3 or TRBV12-4 to TRBJ2-7, with 9 bases fitting TRBD2. The CDR3 loop spans 14 amino acids. With V trimmed by 6 bases and J by 3 bases, 6 bases remained unmatched. The CDR3 DNA sequence: TGTGCCAGCAGCAGGGGAGCGGGAGGCTACGAGCAGTACTTC. Its protein product is CASSRGAGGYEQYF.

This chain links TRBV6-6 with TRBJ2-7, with D tentatively TRBD1 or TRBD2 (5 bases each). CDR1 and CDR2 from the germline V gene are MNHNY and SVGAGI (reference sequence). With 8 bases removed from V and 8 bases from J, the gap between germline ends came to 13 bases. The CDR3 length is 11 residues. In DNA, the CDR3 is TGTGCCAGCCTCGACTGGGACCAGCAGTACTTC. This gives the protein CASLDWDQQYF.

This clonotype has just a few counts. CDR3 in amino acids: CASIGLAGPLDTQYF. CDR3 DNA: TGCGCCAGCATTGGACTAGCGGGGCCCTTGGATACGCAGTATTTT. The V gene is TRBV10-2, the J gene TRBJ2-3; 12 positions agree with TRBD2. Germline V CDR1 and CDR2: WSHSY, SAAADI. Trimming removed 7 bases from V and 6 bases from J; junction bases left unmatched: 8. The CDR3 has 15 amino acids.